This TCR beta chain was recovered during a study of cytomegalovirus exposure and HLA in healthy donors. Findings and caveats of the study: Prior analysis indicated that the majority of TCR beta V segments exhibited productivity approximately 90% or approximately 30% of the time. In most subjects, TCR beta sequences reportedly gave accurate predictions of HLA-A and HLA-B alleles. A later analysis, which compared TCR beta chains of equal frequency, found the HLA-associated ones more clonally expanded.

PCR amplification relied on 60 Vbeta primers (plus 13 Jbeta primers). Produced via immunoSEQ multiplex PCR; TCRdb's table is partial and in-frame only. The sample comprises under 200,000 clones, about three quarters of which are singletons, and roughly 2.8% rests with the top ten. As concerns this clone: Its specificity is unknown.

The length of the CDR3 is 17 residues. V lost 6 bases to trimming and J lost 4 bases; unmatched junction nucleotides: 13. Germline V CDR1 and CDR2: MNHEY, SMNVEV (reference sequence). The material sequenced was PBMCs. This TCR was recovered from a woman in her 40s in good health and CMV-seropositive. The rearrangement links TRBV27 to TRBJ2-1; 9 positions agree with TRBD1. The CDR3 DNA reads TGTGCCAGCAGCTTAGGGACAGGGAAGGGGGTTTACAATGAGCAGTTCTTC. Amino acid sequence: CASSLGTGKGVYNEQFF.